The 29 T cell receptor beta chains below were found in one sample sequenced in a study of post-analysis software for immune sequencing data. Unique molecular identifiers featured in each of the TCR beta cDNA libraries. In TCRdb, the PCR reads were re-called with MiXCR into one record per CDR3 protein. The table lists under 900,000 distinct CDR3 sequences, about 50% of them singletons. These receptors have no known antigen. General study points: The study found TRBV5-6, TRBV5-1 and TRBV20-1 among about five TRBV segments more frequent in patients than controls.

The sample was blood. These receptors were collected from a girl between 10 and 17 years old with multiple sclerosis.

The gene calls are TRBV6-5 and TRBJ1-4; D not certain. V lost 0 bases to trimming and J lost 5 bases, with 10 bases between them. Germline V CDR1 and CDR2: MNHEY, SVGAGI. This CDR3 is 15 amino acids long. The CDR3 is CASSYSQVYNEKLFF. DNA of the CDR3: TGTGCCAGCAGTTACTCCCAGGTGTACAATGAAAAACTGTTTTTT.

V and J are TRBV7-2 and TRBJ2-1; 12 bases line up with TRBD2. The V and J ends lost 8 bases and 6 bases, in that order; junction bases with no gene match: 11. The CDR3 runs to 16 residues. CDR1 and CDR2 from the germline V gene are SGHTA and FQGNSA. The CDR3 protein is CASGGGGLAGANEQFF. In nucleotides, the CDR3 is TGTGCCAGCGGCGGGGGGGGACTAGCGGGCGCCAATGAGCAGTTCTTC.

This clonotype occurred a few times. J is TRBJ1-2 and V is TRBV9; D is possibly TRBD1 (6 bases). V gave up 3 bases and J gave up 8 bases, with 23 bases separating them. The CDR3 extends over 16 amino acids. CDR1 is SGDLS, CDR2 YYNGEE, per germline. The CDR3 here is CASSGGPLGGPTGYTF. DNA of the CDR3: TGTGCCAGCAGCGGAGGTCCCTTGGGGGGGCCGACGGGCTACACCTTC.

The V and J genes are TRBV27 and TRBJ1-4, with D tentatively TRBD1 (6 bases). With 4 bases removed from V and 0 bases from J, the gap between germline ends came to 9 bases. In germline, CDR1 is MNHEY, CDR2 SMNVEV (reference sequence). The CDR3 sequence is 15 residues long. This CDR3 is CASSWTAATNEKLFF. The CDR3 DNA reads TGTGCCAGCAGTTGGACAGCTGCAACTAATGAAAAACTGTTTTTT.

This chain links TRBV13 with TRBJ2-7; 8 positions match TRBD2. This CDR3 has 15 residues. Germline CDR1 PRHDT, CDR2 FYEKMQ (reference sequence). With V trimmed by 2 bases and J by 2 bases, 5 bases remained unmatched. The CDR3 here is CASSLFRAGAYEQYF. The CDR3, as DNA: TGTGCCAGCAGCTTATTCCGAGCGGGAGCCTACGAGCAGTACTTC.

This clonotype appeared a few times. The chain is built from TRBV20-1 and TRBJ2-7; weak D call: TRBD2 (6 bases). This CDR3 is built from 15 residues. The germline V and J ends were trimmed by 5 bases and 0 bases, with 17 bases remaining between them. Germline V gene sequence: CDR1 DFQATT, CDR2 SNEGSKA (reference sequence). CDR3 amino acids: CSAPRGGLSSYEQYF. CDR3 sequence (DNA): TGCAGTGCTCCGCGGGGCGGGTTAAGCTCCTACGAGCAGTACTTC.

This clonotype was seen a few times. This chain uses TRBV5-6 with TRBJ2-5, with D possibly TRBD1 on 5 matching bases. Trimming cost V 0 bases and J 4 bases, with 10 bases left between them. The CDR3 sequence is 14 residues long. Germline assignment: CDR1 SGHDT and CDR2 YYEEEE. This CDR3 reads CASSLVAGSETQYF. DNA of the CDR3: TGTGCCAGCAGCTTGGTTGCAGGGTCAGAGACCCAGTACTTC.

This rearrangement joins TRBV5-6 to TRBJ2-1, with D perhaps being TRBD1 or TRBD2 (7 bases each). Germline assignment: CDR1 SGHDT and CDR2 YYEEEE. V lost 4 bases, J lost 1 base, and 18 bases lay in between. The CDR3 length is 17 residues. Here the CDR3 reads CASSEPGGTESYNEQFF. The CDR3 region has the DNA TGTGCCAGCAGCGAACCCGGGGGGACAGAGTCCTACAATGAGCAGTTCTTC.

The chain employs TRBV4-1 and TRBJ2-7, with 10 nucleotides matching TRBD1. Germline CDR1 reads MGHRA; CDR2 reads YSYEKL. The ends lost 4 bases at V and 2 bases at J; junction bases unmatched: 8. The CDR3 length is 16 residues. In DNA form, the CDR3 reads TGCGCCAGCAGCCTTATCCGGGACAGGGGTCCCTACGAGCAGTACTTC. It translates to CASSLIRDRGPYEQYF.

This clonotype was seen only a few times. The chain links TRBV20-1 to TRBJ2-3; TRBD2 agrees at 10 bases. The J segment lost 1 base and the V segment lost 3 bases, leaving 13 bases of the junction unmatched. This CDR3 comprises 18 residues. Germline-derived CDR1 and CDR2 are DFQATT and SNEGSKA (reference sequence). CDR3 nucleotide sequence: TGCAGTGCTAGGATGGGACTAGCGCTTACGTTGGGCACAGATACGCAGTATTTT. It is translated as CSARMGLALTLGTDTQYF.

This clonotype appeared a few times. The rearrangement links TRBV4-2 to TRBJ2-1; D gene ambiguous. V was pared by 0 bases and J by 10 bases, with 10 bases between. This CDR3 is 13 amino acids long. Germline V lookup: CDR1 LGHNA, CDR2 YNFKEQ. The CDR3: CASSQELGQEQFF. The CDR3 nucleotides are TGTGCCAGCAGCCAAGAGCTTGGGCAAGAGCAGTTCTTC.

The V gene is TRBV29-1, the J gene TRBJ2-7; D tentatively reads TRBD1 or TRBD2 (5 bases each). Germline CDR1 and CDR2: SQVTM and ANQGSEA. Between the trimmed V and J ends, which lost 4 bases and 0 bases, there was a span of 19 bases. The CDR3 loop spans 16 amino acids. The CDR3 reads CSVAQWGRGPSYEQYF. In DNA, the CDR3 is TGCAGCGTTGCGCAGTGGGGTAGGGGACCCTCCTACGAGCAGTACTTC.

This clonotype appeared a few times. The chain carries TRBV20-1 and TRBJ1-5, with 8 bases aligning to TRBD1. The germline gives CDR1 DFQATT, CDR2 SNEGSKA (reference sequence). This CDR3 is built from 13 residues. The V and J ends lost 6 bases and 6 bases, in that order; junction bases with no gene match: 7. The CDR3 protein is CSATPGQAQPQHF. The CDR3, as DNA: TGCAGTGCAACTCCGGGACAGGCTCAGCCCCAGCATTTT.

CDR3 protein: CASSPGRFTDTQYF. CDR3 in DNA: TGTGCCAGCAGCCCCGGACGCTTCACAGATACGCAGTATTTT. The V and J genes are TRBV7-3 and TRBJ2-3; D ambiguous. Germline loops: CDR1 SGHTA, CDR2 FQGTGA. The germline V and J ends were trimmed by 5 bases and 2 bases, with 11 bases remaining between them. The CDR3 covers 14 residues.

This clonotype occurred a few times. This chain links TRBV20-1 with TRBJ1-1, with 8 bases matching TRBD1. With V trimmed by 2 bases and J by 4 bases, 6 bases remained unmatched. Germline V CDR1 and CDR2: DFQATT, SNEGSKA (reference sequence). The CDR3 length is 14 residues. The CDR3 sequence is CSARSGGGGTEAFF. The DNA for the CDR3 is TGCAGTGCTAGATCAGGGGGCGGTGGCACTGAAGCTTTCTTT.

This rearrangement joins TRBV20-1 to TRBJ1-1; D is uncertain. Trimming removed 0 bases at V and 0 bases at J, with 8 bases between. Germline V gene data show CDR1 as DFQATT and CDR2 as SNEGSKA (reference sequence). The CDR3 extends over 14 amino acids. CDR3 nucleotide sequence: TGCAGTGCTAGAGATAGCCCTATGAACACTGAAGCTTTCTTT. It codes for CSARDSPMNTEAFF.

The V gene is TRBV29-1, the J gene TRBJ2-5; 7 bases line up with TRBD1. Germline CDR1 reads SQVTM; CDR2 reads ANQGSEA. CDR3 length equals 15 residues. V lost 4 bases, J lost 1 base, and 9 bases stayed unmatched. In nucleotides, the CDR3 is TGCAGCGTTGGGATGACAGGGTCAATCCAAGAGACCCAGTACTTC. Translating gives CSVGMTGSIQETQYF.

V and J are TRBV4-1 and TRBJ1-6, with D unclear. The germline V gene encodes CDR1 MGHRA and CDR2 YSYEKL. CDR3 length equals 19 residues. The V end lost 0 bases, the J end lost 8 bases, and 23 bases lay between the germline ends. CDR3 amino acids: CASSQEWIRFWVRYSPLHF. The CDR3 region has the DNA TGCGCCAGCAGCCAAGAATGGATCAGGTTTTGGGTGAGGTATTCACCCCTCCACTTT.

This CDR3 reads CASSTYRGPFGNEQFF. The CDR3, as DNA: TGTGCCAGCAGTACCTACAGGGGGCCTTTTGGTAATGAGCAGTTCTTC. The chain carries TRBV6-5 and TRBJ2-1; 9 bases line up with TRBD1. J lost 7 bases, V lost 5 bases, and 12 bases had no gene match. The CDR3 contains 16 residues. Germline V gene sequence: CDR1 MNHEY, CDR2 SVGAGI.

This clonotype was detected a few times. Here the CDR3 reads CASSDELSTDTQYF. In DNA, the CDR3 is TGTGCCAGCAGTGATGAACTTAGCACAGATACGCAGTATTTT. This chain uses TRBV25-1 with TRBJ2-3; the D is unclear. Trimming stripped 3 bases from V and 0 bases from J, with 7 bases between. This CDR3 has 14 residues. Germline CDR1 is MGHDK and CDR2 is SYGVNS. Complete variable domain (other parts from reference TRBV25-1 and TRBJ2-3): EADIYQTPRYLVIGTGKKITLECSQTMGHDKMYWYQQDPGMELHLIHYSYGVNSTEKGDLSSESTVSRIRTEHFPLTLESARPSHTSQYLCASSDELSTDTQYFGPGTRLTVL.

The gene calls are TRBV5-1 and TRBJ2-5; the D gene is possibly TRBD1 (8 bases). This CDR3 region has 14 residues. Germline V gene lookup returns CDR1 SGHRS and CDR2 YFSETQ. V was shortened by 4 bases and J by 6 bases, with 16 bases between the two germline ends. This chain's CDR3 is CASSPEQGGKTQYF. The CDR3 region has the DNA TGCGCCAGCAGCCCGGAACAGGGGGGGAAGACCCAGTACTTC.

A few counts support this clonotype. J is TRBJ1-2 and V is TRBV5-6; TRBD1 matches at 8 bases. Losses at the gene ends were 2 bases for V and 4 bases for J; bases not matched to a gene: 13. The CDR3 has 17 amino acids. Germline V gives CDR1 SGHDT, CDR2 YYEEEE. This CDR3 is CASSFRPRDRSAYGYTF. As DNA, the CDR3 is TGTGCCAGCAGCTTTCGACCCCGGGACAGGAGTGCCTATGGCTACACCTTC. Combining the CDR3 with reference TRBV5-6 and TRBJ1-2 gives the whole variable domain DAGVTQSPTHLIKTRGQQVTLRCSPKSGHDTVSWYQQALGQGPQFIFQYYEEEERQRGNFPDRFSGHQFPNYSSELNVNALLLGDSALYLCASSFRPRDRSAYGYTFGSGTRLTVV.

V gene TRBV10-3 combines with J gene TRBJ1-2, with TRBD1 matching 7 bases. Germline V gene sequence: CDR1 ENHRY, CDR2 SYGVKD. After removal of 6 bases from V and 5 bases from J, the junction contained 15 bases not matched to a gene. The CDR3 runs 16 residues. DNA for the CDR3: TGTGCCATCAGCCTTTTAAACATCCAGGGGGGATATGGCTACACCTTC. It codes for CAISLLNIQGGYGYTF.

The J gene is TRBJ2-1, the V gene TRBV6-5; TRBD2 aligns across 14 bases. Per the germline V gene, CDR1 is MNHEY and CDR2 is SVGAGI. The trim removed 1 base at V and 7 bases at J, leaving 6 bases unmatched. This CDR3 spans 17 amino acids. This CDR3 is CASSYFGTSGSKNEQFF. In DNA form, the CDR3 reads TGTGCCAGCAGTTACTTCGGGACTAGCGGGAGCAAGAATGAGCAGTTCTTC.

This clonotype was counted between two and nine times. The V gene is TRBV12-5, the J gene TRBJ2-7, with no clear D. CDR3 length equals 14 residues. V lost 0 bases and J lost 2, with 8 bases in between. Germline CDR1 LGHNT, CDR2 FRNRAP. CDR3 DNA: TGTGCTAGTGGTTTGGTTGGACGAGCCTACGAGCAGTACTTC. This sequence encodes CASGLVGRAYEQYF.

In its sample, this clonotype was seen a few times. One junction end disagrees with the germline gene, perhaps due to a read error. This CDR3 is CASSPSEGITDTQYF. For the CDR3, the DNA is TGTGCTAGCAGCCCGAGCGAGGGAATCACAGATACGCAGTATTTT. J is TRBJ2-3 and V is TRBV7-7; possible D gene TRBD2, 5 bases. This CDR3 comprises 15 residues. CDR1 and CDR2 from the germline V gene are SSHAT and FNYEAQ (reference sequence).

This clonotype has a handful of counts. This chain links TRBV20-1 with TRBJ2-5; TRBD1 matches at 9 bases. Per germline, CDR1 DFQATT and CDR2 SNEGSKA (reference sequence). The V segment lost 5 bases and the J segment 1 base; nucleotides outside the gene matches: 8. CDR3 length: 15 residues. CDR3 in DNA: TGCAGTGCTCCATCCGGGACAGGGTTCCAAGAGACCCAGTACTTC. Its translation: CSAPSGTGFQETQYF.

This sequence joins TRBV5-6 and TRBJ2-5; D not certain. The J call is in doubt because the DNA end fits TRBJ2-7 better. CDR3 size: 15 residues. Germline V lookup: CDR1 SGHDT, CDR2 YYEEEE. Written as DNA, the CDR3 is TGTGCCAGCAGCTTTGACCCCGGGTCGGTCTACGAGCAGTACTTC. It codes for CASSFDPGSVYEQYF.

This clonotype was seen only a few times. V and J are TRBV29-1 and TRBJ2-5, with a tentative D call TRBD2 (5 bases). V lost 4 bases and J 5 bases, leaving 14 bases between the germline ends. CDR1 SQVTM and CDR2 ANQGSEA come from the germline V gene. CDR3 size: 13 residues. Here the CDR3 reads CSVAFSGGETQYF. CDR3 sequence (DNA): TGCAGCGTTGCCTTTTCGGGCGGGGAGACCCAGTACTTC. Looking up the rest from reference TRBV29-1 and TRBJ2-5 gives the full variable domain: SAVISQKPSRDICQRGTSLTIQCQVDSQVTMMFWYRQQPGQSLTLIATANQGSEATYESGFVIDKFPISRPNLTFSTLTVSNMSPEDSSIYLCSVAFSGGETQYFGPGTRLLVL.